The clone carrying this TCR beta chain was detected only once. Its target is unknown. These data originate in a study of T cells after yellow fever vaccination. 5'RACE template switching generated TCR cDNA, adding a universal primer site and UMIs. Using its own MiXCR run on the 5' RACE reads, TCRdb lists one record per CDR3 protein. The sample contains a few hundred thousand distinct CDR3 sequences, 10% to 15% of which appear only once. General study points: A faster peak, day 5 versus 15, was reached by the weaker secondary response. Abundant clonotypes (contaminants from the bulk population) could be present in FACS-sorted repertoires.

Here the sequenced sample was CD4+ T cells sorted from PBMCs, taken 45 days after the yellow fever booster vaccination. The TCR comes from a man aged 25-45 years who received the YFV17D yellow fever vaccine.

The CDR3 sequence: CASRPSGVSSYEQYF. In DNA form, the CDR3 reads TGTGCCAGCAGACCCAGCGGGGTTAGCTCCTACGAGCAGTACTTC. V is TRBV6-2 or TRBV6-3 and J is TRBJ2-7; TRBD2 agrees at 7 bases. The CDR3 runs to 15 residues. Germline values: CDR1 MNHEY, CDR2 SVGEGT. The V gene end was trimmed by 6 bases and the J gene end by 0 bases; junction bases not matched to a gene: 8.